One and the same sample provided the 26 T cell receptor beta chains below, sequenced in a study of T-cell reconstitution after alpha-beta-depleted transplantation in children. Unique molecular identifiers were used to barcode this TCRbeta library. TCRdb ran MiXCR on the PCR reads and lists one entry per CDR3 protein. The sample yields about 600,000 distinct CDR3 sequences, around 23% seen once. The sequencing here drew on PBMCs, mostly from graft donor cells, taken 360 days after TCRalphabeta/CD19-depleted stem cell transplant. The source is a boy in the first two years of life who had a stem cell transplant for acute myeloid leukemia, so the T cells may come from the graft donor.

This clonotype appeared a few times. The chain recombines TRBV20-1 with TRBJ1-1, with 11 bases aligning to TRBD1. Losses at the gene ends were 3 bases for V and 7 bases for J; bases not matched to a gene: 13. Germline V lookup: CDR1 DFQATT, CDR2 SNEGSKA (reference sequence). The CDR3 is made up of 16 amino acids. Here the CDR3 reads CSARAPGQGVNYEAFF. In nucleotides, the CDR3 is TGCAGTGCTAGGGCTCCGGGACAGGGGGTTAATTATGAAGCTTTCTTT.

This clonotype showed up just a few times. This chain uses TRBV12-3 or TRBV12-4 with TRBJ2-2, with D maybe TRBD2 (6 bases). The CDR3 length is 14 residues. Trimming left V 5 bases short and J 6 bases short, with 13 bases between. For the CDR3, the DNA is TGTGCCAGCAGTAGTCCCGGAGGGTCCGGGGAGCTGTTTTTT. The encoded protein is CASSSPGGSGELFF.

The J gene is TRBJ2-1, the V gene TRBV2; D possibly corresponds to TRBD2 (7 bases). Germline V gives CDR1 SNHLY, CDR2 FYNNEI. The CDR3 consists of 16 residues. V lost 2 bases to trimming and J lost 5 bases, with 16 bases between them. The CDR3 is CASSERGALFHNEQFF. For the CDR3, the DNA is TGTGCCAGCAGTGAACGGGGGGCGCTTTTCCACAATGAGCAGTTCTTC.

The genes are TRBV18 and TRBJ2-1; weak D call: TRBD2 (7 bases). V dropped 2 bases and J dropped 5 bases, with 16 bases sitting between them. Per the germline V gene, CDR1 is KGHSH and CDR2 is LQKENI. The CDR3 length is 16 residues. CDR3: CASSPMGRGNHNEQFF. CDR3 nucleotide sequence: TGTGCCAGCTCACCAATGGGGAGGGGGAACCACAATGAGCAGTTCTTC.

There are many counts of this clonotype. The V gene is TRBV6-1, the J gene TRBJ2-3; 11 nucleotides line up with TRBD2. The CDR3 is 13 residues long. V shed 11 bases and J 1 base; nucleotides not matched to a gene: 2. Germline lookup yields CDR1 MNHNS and CDR2 SASEGT. As DNA, the CDR3 is TGTGCCGTGACTAGCGGGGGCACAGATACGCAGTATTTT. Translated: CAVTSGGTDTQYF.

The chain has TRBV29-1 and TRBJ1-2; TRBD1 matches 8 bases. The junction had 8 bases not matched to a gene; V was cut back by 6 bases and J by 8 bases. CDR1 is SQVTM, CDR2 ANQGSEA, per germline. The CDR3 runs to 12 residues. The CDR3 here is CSVDPGGGGYTF. CDR3 in DNA: TGCAGCGTCGACCCAGGGGGCGGGGGCTACACCTTC. Supplemented by reference TRBV29-1 and TRBJ1-2, the full variable domain reads SAVISQKPSRDICQRGTSLTIQCQVDSQVTMMFWYRQQPGQSLTLIATANQGSEATYESGFVIDKFPISRPNLTFSTLTVSNMSPEDSSIYLCSVDPGGGGYTFGSGTRLTVV.

This clonotype was counted between two and nine times. The CDR3, as DNA: TGTGCCAGCAGCTTAAATCGCAGGGCCGGGGAGCTGTTTTTT. Translated: CASSLNRRAGELFF. The chain is built from TRBV7-2 and TRBJ2-2; the D gene is possibly TRBD1 (5 bases). The CDR3 has 14 residues. V was clipped by 2 bases and J by 6 bases, with 10 bases between them. The germline CDR1 and CDR2 sequences are SGHTA and FQGNSA. Complete variable domain (other parts from reference TRBV7-2 and TRBJ2-2): GAGVSQSPSNKVTEKGKDVELRCDPISGHTALYWYRQSLGQGLEFLIYFQGNSAPDKSGLPSDRFSAERTGGSVSTLTIQRTQQEDSAVYLCASSLNRRAGELFFGEGSRLTVL.

The chain carries TRBV12-3 or TRBV12-4 and TRBJ1-2; possibly TRBD1 for D (5 bases). This CDR3 spans 12 amino acids. V dropped 6 bases and J dropped 2 bases, with 7 bases sitting between them. The CDR3 protein is CASSHRNYGYTF. CDR3 nucleotide sequence: TGTGCCAGCAGCCACAGGAACTATGGCTACACCTTC.

In this sample, this clonotype turned up many times. The chain uses TRBV12-3 or TRBV12-4 and TRBJ1-6, with no clear D. The CDR3 is 14 amino acids. V was trimmed by 3 bases and J by 5 bases, leaving 8 bases between them. CDR3 sequence reads: CASSFWQHNSPLHF. Written as DNA, the CDR3 is TGTGCCAGCAGTTTCTGGCAGCATAATTCACCCCTCCACTTT.

This clonotype appeared many times. The chain couples TRBV20-1 to TRBJ2-5, with D perhaps TRBD1 (7 bases). CDR1 DFQATT and CDR2 SNEGSKA come from the germline V gene (reference sequence). CDR3 length: 18 amino acids. Trimming removed 0 bases from V and 4 bases from J, with 24 bases in between. The DNA of the CDR3 is TGCAGTGCTAGAGATTTTATCGCGGAGGGGGCCGTTCCAGAGACCCAGTACTTC. Encoded protein: CSARDFIAEGAVPETQYF.

There are many counts of this clonotype. The chain couples TRBV12-3 or TRBV12-4 to TRBJ1-5, with D perhaps TRBD1 (6 bases). The CDR3 sequence is 15 residues long. Trimming removed 8 bases at V and 3 bases at J, with 17 bases between. The CDR3 DNA follows: TGTGCCAGCGCCGGATCCGGGGGCTCCAATCAGCCCCAGCATTTT. It encodes CASAGSGGSNQPQHF.

This clonotype has more than one count but fewer than ten. The chain uses TRBV6-2 or TRBV6-3 and TRBJ2-1; D is unclear. The CDR3 loop spans 16 amino acids. Germline assignment: CDR1 MNHEY and CDR2 SVGEGT. V lost 5 bases to trimming and J lost 0 bases, with 14 bases between them. The CDR3, as DNA: TGTGCCAGCAGTAGCCCAGGTGATGGCTCCTACAATGAGCAGTTCTTC. It specifies CASSSPGDGSYNEQFF.

The V call is TRBV4-2, the J call TRBJ2-3, with a tentative D call TRBD1 (8 bases). In germline, CDR1 is LGHNA, CDR2 YNFKEQ. There are 17 residues in the CDR3. V gave up 4 bases and J gave up 1 base, with 18 bases separating them. The CDR3 sequence: CASSPRRQGRGTDTQYF. The DNA of the CDR3 is TGTGCCAGCAGCCCCAGACGACAGGGGAGGGGCACAGATACGCAGTATTTT.

The J gene is TRBJ1-1, the V gene TRBV20-1; a possible D gene is TRBD1 (5 bases). This CDR3 contains 15 residues. Trimming removed 2 bases from V and 4 bases from J, with 17 bases in between. Germline CDR1 is DFQATT and CDR2 is SNEGSKA (reference sequence). The chain's CDR3 is CSARKGGVHFTEAFF. The DNA for the CDR3 is TGCAGTGCTAGAAAGGGAGGGGTTCATTTCACTGAAGCTTTCTTT.

The chain recombines TRBV12-3 or TRBV12-4 with TRBJ2-6; TRBD2 might be the D (6 bases). V was pared by 7 bases and J by 5 bases, with 18 bases between. CDR3 length: 16 amino acids. CDR3 DNA sequence: TGTGCCAGCATCCCGGGACTGCCTTCCCGGGCCAACGTCCTGACTTTC. This encodes CASIPGLPSRANVLTF.

This chain connects TRBV5-6 to TRBJ2-1; 9 bases are shared with TRBD2. CDR1 is SGHDT and CDR2 is YYEEEE in the germline V gene. Unmatched junction bases numbered 5, after V lost 5 bases and J lost 2 bases. CDR3 size: 15 residues. CDR3 amino acids: CASRSGLAPYNEQFF. Written as DNA, the CDR3 is TGTGCCAGCAGATCCGGACTAGCGCCCTACAATGAGCAGTTCTTC.

This clonotype was counted at least ten times. Relative to the germline gene, one junction end is altered; a read error may explain this. The rearrangement links TRBV28 to TRBJ1-4; D may be TRBD1 (5 bases). CDR1 is MDHEN, CDR2 SYDVKM, per germline. CDR3 length: 13 residues. Here the CDR3 reads CETHRGVNEKLFF. CDR3 DNA: TGCGAGACGCACCGGGGCGTAAATGAAAAACTGTTTTTT.

This clonotype was found a few times. The genes are TRBV24-1 and TRBJ2-1, with 9 bases identical to TRBD1. CDR1 is KGHDR, CDR2 SFDVKD, per germline. CDR3 length: 15 residues. V dropped 8 bases and J dropped 6; count of bases not matched to a gene: 10. CDR3 region: CATNHTDRGSNEQFF. The CDR3 DNA follows: TGTGCCACCAACCACACAGACAGGGGGTCCAATGAGCAGTTCTTC.

The J gene is TRBJ2-3, the V gene TRBV12-3 or TRBV12-4, with a weak D call TRBD2 (5 bases). This CDR3 is 18 amino acids long. V lost 3 bases and J lost 2, with 21 bases in between. CDR3 in amino acids: CASSFRIKIEGYTDTQYF. The CDR3 bases are TGTGCCAGCAGTTTTAGGATCAAGATCGAGGGTTACACAGATACGCAGTATTTT.

This clonotype has just a few counts. This chain links TRBV6-5 with TRBJ1-2; no clear D gene. This CDR3 is built from 13 residues. Germline V CDR1 and CDR2: MNHEY, SVGAGI. Trimming shortened V by 0 bases and J by 7 bases, and 9 bases separated the two germline ends. In DNA, the CDR3 is TGTGCCAGCAGTTACTCGTTTGCGAGTGGCTACACCTTC. It encodes CASSYSFASGYTF.

V usage is TRBV24-1 and J usage is TRBJ2-1; TRBD2 might be the D (5 bases). This CDR3 spans 12 amino acids. Per germline, CDR1 KGHDR and CDR2 SFDVKD. With 4 bases removed from V and 8 bases from J, the gap between germline ends came to 8 bases. The CDR3 sequence: CATSDPRDEQFF. Here the CDR3 DNA reads TGTGCCACCAGTGACCCGAGGGATGAGCAGTTCTTC.

Ten or more counts support this clonotype. The chain carries TRBV12-3 or TRBV12-4 and TRBJ2-3; D possibly corresponds to TRBD2 (6 bases). The CDR3 extends over 15 amino acids. V lost 3 bases and J 1 base, leaving 11 bases between the germline ends. The CDR3 here is CASSFPASGTDTQYF. The DNA of the CDR3 is TGTGCCAGCAGTTTTCCGGCTAGCGGCACAGATACGCAGTATTTT.

This clonotype has a count of ten or more. The chain recombines TRBV3-1 with TRBJ2-5; D is undetermined. The length of the CDR3 is 12 residues. V was pared by 1 base and J by 4 bases, with 4 bases between. Germline V CDR1 and CDR2: LGHDT, YNNKEL (reference sequence). Here the CDR3 DNA reads TGTGCCAGCAGCCAAGTGAGAGAGACCCAGTACTTC. Translation gives CASSQVRETQYF.

This sequence joins TRBV6-1 and TRBJ1-6; D uncertain. Per germline, CDR1 MNHNS and CDR2 SASEGT. This CDR3 is 15 amino acids long. V was shortened by 1 base and J by 0 bases, with 4 bases between the two germline ends. The CDR3 here is CASSEGSSYNSPLHF. The DNA of the CDR3 is TGTGCCAGCAGTGAAGGGAGCTCCTATAATTCACCCCTCCACTTT.

This clonotype was observed many times. CDR3 DNA sequence: TGTGCCACCAGCAGAGCGGGAAATAGCAATCAGCCCCAGCATTTT. It is translated as CATSRAGNSNQPQHF. This chain joins TRBV15 and TRBJ1-5; D is unresolved. The CDR3 has 15 residues. Trimming shortened V by 1 base and J by 0 bases, and 7 bases separated the two germline ends. CDR1 is LNHNV and CDR2 is YYDKDF in the germline V gene (reference sequence).

This clonotype turned up a few times. V usage is TRBV20-1 and J usage is TRBJ2-1, with 13 bases identical to TRBD2. The V gene's germline CDR1 is DFQATT and CDR2 SNEGSKA (reference sequence). This CDR3 has 15 residues. The J segment lost 10 bases and the V segment lost 6 bases, leaving 12 bases of the junction unmatched. This CDR3 is CSAVPLAGGPREQFF. CDR3 nucleotides: TGCAGTGCCGTCCCACTAGCGGGGGGGCCTCGAGAGCAGTTCTTC.